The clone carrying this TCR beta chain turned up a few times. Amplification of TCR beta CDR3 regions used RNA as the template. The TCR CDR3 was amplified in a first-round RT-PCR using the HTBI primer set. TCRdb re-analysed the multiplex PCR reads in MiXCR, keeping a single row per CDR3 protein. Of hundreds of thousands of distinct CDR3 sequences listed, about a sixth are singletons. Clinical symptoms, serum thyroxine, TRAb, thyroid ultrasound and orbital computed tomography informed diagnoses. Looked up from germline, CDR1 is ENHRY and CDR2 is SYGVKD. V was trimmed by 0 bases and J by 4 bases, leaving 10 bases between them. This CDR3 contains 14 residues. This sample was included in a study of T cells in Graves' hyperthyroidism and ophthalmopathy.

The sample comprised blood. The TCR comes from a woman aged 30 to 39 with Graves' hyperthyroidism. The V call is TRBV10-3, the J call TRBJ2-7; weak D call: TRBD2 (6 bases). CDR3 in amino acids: CAISESTRGYEQYF. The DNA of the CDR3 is TGTGCCATCAGTGAGTCGACTAGAGGGTACGAGCAGTACTTC.